A selection of T cell receptor beta chains follows, all from one sample in a study of neoadjuvant anti-PD-1 for oral cavity cancer. The repertoire was sequenced with immunoSEQ multiplex PCR; TCRdb's copy has only in-frame clones and lacks some. The data contain 55,000 to 75,000 clones, approximately 87% of them singletons. Source: PBMCs, taken after nivolumab (anti-PD-1) treatment. Receptors were obtained from a person between 40 and 85 years old with oral cavity squamous cell carcinoma. Each CDR3 is given with its conserved first and last residue. The order of the fields is V gene, clone size, D gene, J gene, CDR3 protein, CDR3 DNA. A D gene is named only where the DNA matches it firmly. Clone sizes are given selectively: once, few, many, or a class where the clone is expanded.

TRBV20-1	NA	NA	TRBJ2-3	CSVATRDTQYF	TGCAGTGTCGCCACTAGAGATACGCAGTATTTT
TRBV5-1	NA	TRBD2	TRBJ2-2	CASSLSVSGATGELFF	TGCGCCAGCAGCTTGAGTGTTAGCGGGGCTACCGGGGAGCTGTTTTTT
TRBV7-9	NA	NA	TRBJ1-1	CASSFDTEAFF	TGTGCCAGCAGCTTCGACACTGAAGCTTTCTTT
TRBV7-7	NA	TRBD2	TRBJ2-2	CASSLVASGRNTGELFF	TGTGCCAGCAGCTTAGTCGCTAGCGGGAGGAACACCGGGGAGCTGTTTTTT
TRBV4-1	NA	NA	TRBJ2-2	CASSRGWATGELFF	TGCGCCAGCAGCCGAGGGTGGGCCACCGGGGAGCTGTTTTTT
TRBV11-2	NA	NA	TRBJ1-3	CASSLVVWGVGNTIYF	TGTGCCAGCAGCTTAGTGGTGTGGGGAGTTGGAAACACCATATATTTT
TRBV9	NA	NA	TRBJ2-7	CASSAQGTEQYF	TGTGCCAGCAGCGCTCAGGGGACCGAGCAGTACTTC
TRBV28	NA	NA	TRBJ2-5	CASSPPATETQYF	TGTGCCAGCAGCCCCCCGGCGACAGAGACCCAGTACTTC
TRBV15	NA	NA	TRBJ1-4	CATSREGARNEKLFF	TGTGCCACCAGCAGAGAAGGGGCCCGAAATGAAAAACTGTTTTTT
TRBV6-5	NA	TRBD1	TRBJ1-2	CASSRQGVYGYTF	TGTGCCAGCAGCCGACAGGGGGTATATGGCTACACCTTC
TRBV9	NA	NA	TRBJ1-4	CASSVGEDSYNEKLFF	TGTGCCAGCAGCGTAGGTGAGGACAGCTATAATGAAAAACTGTTTTTT
TRBV30	once	NA	TRBJ1-3	CAWSLSVASGNTIYF	TGTGCCTGGAGTCTCAGCGTAGCCTCTGGAAACACCATATATTTT
TRBV4-1	NA	NA	TRBJ1-5	CASSRATLQGGNQPQHF	TGCGCCAGCAGCCGAGCTACTTTACAGGGCGGGAATCAGCCCCAGCATTTT
TRBV4-2	few	NA	TRBJ1-2	CASSQDRIGRDYGYTF	TGTGCCAGCAGCCAAGATAGGATTGGGAGGGACTATGGCTACACCTTC
TRBV5-1	NA	NA	TRBJ2-1	CASSKTSWDEQFF	TGCGCCAGCAGCAAGACTAGTTGGGATGAGCAGTTCTTC
TRBV4-1	NA	TRBD1	TRBJ1-1	CASSQGSGTGGNRMNTEAFF	TGCGCCAGCAGCCAAGGATCCGGGACAGGGGGCAATCGTATGAACACTGAAGCTTTCTTT
TRBV6-5	NA	NA	TRBJ2-2	CASSYSRGAGELFF	TGTGCCAGCAGTTACTCGAGAGGCGCCGGGGAGCTGTTTTTT
TRBV10-3	NA	TRBD2	TRBJ2-7	CAVSGTSGNLYEQYF	TGTGCCGTATCCGGGACTAGCGGGAATCTCTACGAGCAGTACTTC
TRBV19	NA	NA	TRBJ2-5	CASSILKAGPETQYF	TGTGCCAGTAGTATCTTGAAGGCGGGACCAGAGACCCAGTACTTC
TRBV28	NA	TRBD1	TRBJ1-1	CASIPGGSDTEAFF	TGTGCCAGCATTCCAGGGGGGTCGGACACTGAAGCTTTCTTT